This T cell receptor beta chain appears in the sequencing data of a study of blood T cell repertoires in COVID-19. Study background: COVID-19 samples collected from the United States, Italy and Spain covered acute and convalescent phases.

Enrollees, about 18 to 90 years old, lived in 20 to 25 US areas. Germline V lookup: CDR1 SGDLS, CDR2 YYNGEE. V lost 0 bases, J lost 1 base, and 11 bases lay in between. The CDR3 extends over 16 amino acids. Authors' analysis steps: How many nucleated cells were present was estimated from reference gene primer amplification. Using immunoSEQ multiplex PCR, the repertoire was profiled, and TCRdb retains in-frame clones only, with some absent. The DNA gave D and trimming, while V, J and clone size come from that table. The sample lists 200,000 to 250,000 clones, approximately 80% occurring once. The rearrangement joins TRBV9 to TRBJ2-1; D call uncertain. Material for sequencing was PBMCs or T cells enriched from blood (not recorded which). This receptor was taken from a man aged 30 to 39 with acute COVID-19. The DNA of the CDR3 is TGTGCCAGCAGCGTAGAGGTCAGGTCTTCCTACAATGAGCAGTTCTTC. Translation gives CASSVEVRSSYNEQFF. The whole variable domain, remainder taken from reference TRBV9 and TRBJ2-1, is DSGVTQTPKHLITATGQRVTLRCSPRSGDLSVYWYQQSLDQGLQFLIQYYNGEERAKGNILERFSAQQFPDLHSELNLSSLELGDSALYFCASSVEVRSSYNEQFFGPGTRLTVL.